The clone carrying this T cell receptor (beta chain) was seen only a few times. Its antigen is undetermined. The germline V gene has CDR1 SGHTA and CDR2 FQGTGA. The trim removed 5 bases at V and 5 bases at J, leaving 3 bases unmatched. The CDR3 sequence is 14 residues long. These data belong to a study of cytomegalovirus exposure and HLA in healthy donors. Study at large: The 120 validation repertoires used the same platform as the 600 to 750 first-cohort repertoires (as reported by a later analysis). Study-level findings and limits: 164 TCR beta chains were listed as cytomegalovirus-associated. The finding came from a later analysis; first-cohort TCR clusters tended to co-occur in the roughly 120 validation repertoires.

Data came from immunoSEQ multiplex PCR; TCRdb stores just in-frame clones and leaves some out. The sample includes fewer than 200,000 clones, about 85% of them seen just once. The sequence was obtained from a man between 18 and 29 years old in good health and CMV-seropositive. V is TRBV7-3 and J is TRBJ2-7; TRBD2 agrees at 13 bases. The specimen sequenced was PBMCs. This chain's CDR3 is CASSPGTSGDEQYF. The CDR3 DNA sequence: TGTGCCAGCAGCCCGGGGACTAGCGGGGACGAGCAGTACTTC. Complete variable domain (other parts from reference TRBV7-3 and TRBJ2-7): GAGVSQTPSNKVTEKGKYVELRCDPISGHTALYWYRQSLGQGPEFLIYFQGTGAADDSGLPNDRFFAVRPEGSVSTLKIQRTERGDSAVYLCASSPGTSGDEQYFGPGTRLTVT.